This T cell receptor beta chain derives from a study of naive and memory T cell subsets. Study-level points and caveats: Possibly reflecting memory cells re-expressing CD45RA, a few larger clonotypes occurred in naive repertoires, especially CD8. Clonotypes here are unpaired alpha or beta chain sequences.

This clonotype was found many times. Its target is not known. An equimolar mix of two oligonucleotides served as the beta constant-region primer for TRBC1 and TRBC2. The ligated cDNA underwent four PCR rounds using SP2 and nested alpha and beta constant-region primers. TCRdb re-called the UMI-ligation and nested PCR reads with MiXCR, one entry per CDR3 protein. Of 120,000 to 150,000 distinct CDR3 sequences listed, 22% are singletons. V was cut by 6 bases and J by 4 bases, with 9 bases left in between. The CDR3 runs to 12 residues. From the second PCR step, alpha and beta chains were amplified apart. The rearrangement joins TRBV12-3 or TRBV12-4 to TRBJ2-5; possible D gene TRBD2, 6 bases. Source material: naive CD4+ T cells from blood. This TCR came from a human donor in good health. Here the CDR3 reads CASRGGSETQYF. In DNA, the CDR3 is TGTGCCAGCAGAGGAGGGTCAGAGACCCAGTACTTC.